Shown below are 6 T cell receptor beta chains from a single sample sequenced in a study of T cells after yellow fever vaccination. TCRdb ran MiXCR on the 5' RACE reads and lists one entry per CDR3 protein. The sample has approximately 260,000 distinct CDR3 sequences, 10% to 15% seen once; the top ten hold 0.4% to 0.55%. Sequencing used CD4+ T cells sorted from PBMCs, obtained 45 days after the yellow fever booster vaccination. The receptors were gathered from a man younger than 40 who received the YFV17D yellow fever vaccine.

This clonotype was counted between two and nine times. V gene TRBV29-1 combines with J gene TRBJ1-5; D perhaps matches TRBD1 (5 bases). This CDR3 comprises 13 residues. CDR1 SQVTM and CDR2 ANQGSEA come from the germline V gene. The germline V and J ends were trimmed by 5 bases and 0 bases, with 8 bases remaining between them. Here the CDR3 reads CSVTGGSNQPQHF. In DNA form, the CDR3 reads TGCAGCGTTACAGGAGGTAGCAATCAGCCCCAGCATTTT.

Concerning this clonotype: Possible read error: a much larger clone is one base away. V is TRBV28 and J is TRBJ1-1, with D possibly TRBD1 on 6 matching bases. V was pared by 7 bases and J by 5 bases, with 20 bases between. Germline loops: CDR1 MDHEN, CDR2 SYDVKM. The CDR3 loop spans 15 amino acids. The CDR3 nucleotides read TGTGCCAGCACCGTGGGGGCGCAGGGGAAGACTGAAGCTTTCTTT. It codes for CASTVGAQGKTEAFF.

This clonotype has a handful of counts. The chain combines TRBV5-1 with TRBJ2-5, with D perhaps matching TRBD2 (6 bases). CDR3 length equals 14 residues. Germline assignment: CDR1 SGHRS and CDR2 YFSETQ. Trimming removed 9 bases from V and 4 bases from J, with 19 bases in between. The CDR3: CATRPEWEAETQYF. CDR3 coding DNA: TGCGCCACACGCCCGGAGTGGGAGGCAGAGACCCAGTACTTC.

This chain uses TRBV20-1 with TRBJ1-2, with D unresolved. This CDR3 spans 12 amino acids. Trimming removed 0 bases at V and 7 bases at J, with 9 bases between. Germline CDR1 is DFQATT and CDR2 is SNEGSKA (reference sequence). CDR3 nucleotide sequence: TGCAGTGCTAGAGAAGGAGGGATTGGCTACACCTTC. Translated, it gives CSAREGGIGYTF.

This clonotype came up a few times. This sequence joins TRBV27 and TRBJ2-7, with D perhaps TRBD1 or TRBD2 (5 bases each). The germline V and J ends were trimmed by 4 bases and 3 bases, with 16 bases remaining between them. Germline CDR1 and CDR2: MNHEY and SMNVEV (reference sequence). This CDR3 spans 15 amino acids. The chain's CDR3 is CASSWDRDHVYEQYF. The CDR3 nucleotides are TGTGCCAGCAGTTGGGACCGGGACCACGTCTACGAGCAGTACTTC.

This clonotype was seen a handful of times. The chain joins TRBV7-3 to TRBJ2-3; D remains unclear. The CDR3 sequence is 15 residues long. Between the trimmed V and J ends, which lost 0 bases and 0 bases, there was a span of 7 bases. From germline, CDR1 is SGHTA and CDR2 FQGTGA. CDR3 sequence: CASSLTSSSTDTQYF. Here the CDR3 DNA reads TGTGCCAGCAGCTTAACATCGAGTAGCACAGATACGCAGTATTTT.